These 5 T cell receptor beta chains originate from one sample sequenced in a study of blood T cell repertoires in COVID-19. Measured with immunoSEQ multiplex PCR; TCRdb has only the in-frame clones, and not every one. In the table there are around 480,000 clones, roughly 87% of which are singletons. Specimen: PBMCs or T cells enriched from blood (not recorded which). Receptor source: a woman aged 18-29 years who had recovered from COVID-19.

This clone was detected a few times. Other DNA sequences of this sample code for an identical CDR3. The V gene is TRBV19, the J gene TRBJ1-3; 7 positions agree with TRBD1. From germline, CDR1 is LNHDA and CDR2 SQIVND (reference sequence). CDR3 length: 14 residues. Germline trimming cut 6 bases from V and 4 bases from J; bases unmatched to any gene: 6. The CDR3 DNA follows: TGTGCCAGTAGCCGACAGGGATCGGGAAACACCATATATTTT. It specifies CASSRQGSGNTIYF.

The CDR3 DNA follows: TGTGCCTGGAGCCTAGACCAGAACACTGAAGCTTTCTTT. Translated: CAWSLDQNTEAFF. The chain links TRBV30 to TRBJ1-1; D unclear. The V gene's germline CDR1 is GTSNPN and CDR2 SVGIG (reference sequence). Trimming cost V 3 bases and J 1 base, with 9 bases left between them. This CDR3 has 13 amino acids.

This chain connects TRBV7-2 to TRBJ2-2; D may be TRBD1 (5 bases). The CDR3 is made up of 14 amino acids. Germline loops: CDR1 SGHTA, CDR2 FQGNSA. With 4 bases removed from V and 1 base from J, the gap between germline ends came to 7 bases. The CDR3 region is CASSSQGNTGELFF. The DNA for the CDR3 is TGTGCCAGCAGCTCCCAGGGGAACACCGGGGAGCTGTTTTTT.

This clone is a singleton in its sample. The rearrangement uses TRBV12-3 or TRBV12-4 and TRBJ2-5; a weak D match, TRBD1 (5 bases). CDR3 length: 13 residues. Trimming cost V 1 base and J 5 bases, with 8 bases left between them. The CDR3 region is CASSLGGQETQYF. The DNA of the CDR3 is TGTGCCAGCAGTTTAGGGGGCCAGGAGACCCAGTACTTC.

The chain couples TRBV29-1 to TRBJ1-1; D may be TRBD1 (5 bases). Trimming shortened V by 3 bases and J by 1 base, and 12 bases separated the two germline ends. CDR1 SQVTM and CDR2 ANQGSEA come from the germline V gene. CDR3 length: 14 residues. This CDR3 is CSVDFAGPNTEAFF. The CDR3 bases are TGCAGCGTTGATTTCGCAGGGCCGAACACTGAAGCTTTCTTT.